This paragraph reports one TCR beta chain. The antigen remains unidentified. The PCR was carried out with 60 Vbeta primers and 13 Jbeta primers. Some clones are missing from TCRdb's copy, which holds only in-frame ones; the method was immunoSEQ multiplex PCR. The sample has approximately 130,000 clones, and its top ten clones hold approximately 1.9%. This sample was included in a study of cytomegalovirus exposure and HLA in healthy donors. Study observations and caveats: The likely explanation for a cluster of highly shared sequence variants was sequencing artifact. Rates of TCR association differed by HLA locus in a later analysis, with DRB1 highest and HLA-C lowest.

With 3 bases clipped from V and 2 bases from J, the junction kept 5 bases outside the gene matches. CDR1 is SNHLY and CDR2 is FYNNEI in the germline V gene. The CDR3 extends over 15 amino acids. The rearrangement links TRBV2 to TRBJ2-3, with 7 bases lining up with TRBD2. The sequence derives from an older woman in good health and CMV-seronegative. The sample was PBMCs. As DNA, the CDR3 is TGTGCCAGCAGTGACGTCCTAGCGGTCACAGATACGCAGTATTTT. Translation: CASSDVLAVTDTQYF.